The 31 T cell receptor beta chains listed next were all sequenced from one sample in a study of post-analysis software for immune sequencing data. These receptors' antigens are unknown. Study findings and constraints: Five or six TRBV segments were significantly more frequent in patients than in controls. TRBV5-6, TRBV5-1 and TRBV20-1 were among these segments.

Incorporated into the TCR beta cDNA libraries were unique molecular identifiers, which served to reduce PCR and sequencing biases. TCRdb re-called the PCR reads through MiXCR, storing one row per CDR3 protein. The sample includes roughly 620,000 distinct CDR3 sequences, 44% of them seen just once. Source material: blood. All receptors come from a girl aged 5-17 years with multiple sclerosis.

This clonotype was found a few times. This sequence joins TRBV10-3 and TRBJ1-6, with D tentatively TRBD1 (5 bases). The V and J ends lost 0 bases and 9 bases respectively, with 12 bases between them. Germline CDR1 and CDR2: ENHRY and SYGVKD. The CDR3 consists of 15 residues. CDR3 residues: CAISESSGSSSPLHF. DNA for the CDR3: TGTGCCATCAGTGAGTCGTCAGGGAGCTCTTCACCCCTCCACTTT.

The chain uses TRBV5-1 and TRBJ2-7; D uncertain. V gave up 4 bases and J gave up 1 base, with 12 bases separating them. Germline values: CDR1 SGHRS, CDR2 YFSETQ. CDR3 length: 14 amino acids. The CDR3 spells CASSPLTASYEQYF. CDR3 coding DNA: TGCGCCAGCAGCCCGCTTACGGCTTCCTACGAGCAGTACTTC. Together with reference TRBV5-1 and TRBJ2-7, the CDR3 gives the full variable domain: KAGVTQTPRYLIKTRGQQVTLSCSPISGHRSVSWYQQTPGQGLQFLFEYFSETQRNKGNFPGRFSGRQFSNSRSEMNVSTLELGDSALYLCASSPLTASYEQYFGPGTRLTVT.

CDR3 nucleotides: TGTGCCAGCAGCTTAGGAATAGCGGGGGCATTCTACGAGCAGTACTTC. This codes for CASSLGIAGAFYEQYF. The chain is built from TRBV7-9 and TRBJ2-4; 9 bases are a match to TRBD2. The DNA matches TRBJ2-7 better at its end, which makes the J call doubtful. Germline V gives CDR1 SEHNR, CDR2 FQNEAQ (reference sequence). The CDR3 is 16 residues long.

The chain employs TRBV7-6 and TRBJ2-5; 9 bases match TRBD1. Germline V gives CDR1 SGHVS, CDR2 FNYEAQ. V lost 1 base and J lost 0; bases outside the gene matches: 9. The CDR3 totals 18 residues. Here the CDR3 DNA reads TGTGCCAGCAGCTTAGAACCGCTGACAGGGGGGTACCAAGAGACCCAGTACTTC. Translating gives CASSLEPLTGGYQETQYF.

The V gene is TRBV4-1, the J gene TRBJ2-1, with D possibly TRBD2 on 5 matching bases. The germline V gene has CDR1 MGHRA and CDR2 YSYEKL. The length of the CDR3 is 14 residues. Trimming removed 4 bases from V and 8 bases from J, with 15 bases in between. The CDR3: CASSPRLRRDEQFF. CDR3 DNA: TGCGCCAGCAGCCCCCGACTACGTCGTGATGAGCAGTTCTTC.

This clonotype was seen a few times. The chain uses TRBV20-1 and TRBJ1-2; D not certain. CDR1 is DFQATT and CDR2 is SNEGSKA in the germline V gene (reference sequence). The CDR3 is 11 residues long. Trimming pared 6 bases from V and 3 bases from J, leaving 8 bases between. In DNA form, the CDR3 reads TGCAGTGCCCCCGTCGACTATGGCTACACCTTC. Its translation: CSAPVDYGYTF.

The chain has TRBV20-1 and TRBJ2-6; 7 bases fit TRBD1. The CDR3 is made up of 15 amino acids. Germline trimming cut 5 bases from V and 0 bases from J; bases unmatched to any gene: 4. From germline, CDR1 is DFQATT and CDR2 SNEGSKA (reference sequence). As DNA, the CDR3 is TGCAGTGCTCGGTACAGGGGCTCTGGGGCCAACGTCCTGACTTTC. The encoded protein is CSARYRGSGANVLTF.

This clonotype was counted at least ten times. The chain has TRBV10-2 and TRBJ1-2; no clear D gene. This CDR3 is 14 amino acids long. Trimming pared 5 bases from V and 4 bases from J, leaving 14 bases between. In germline, CDR1 is WSHSY, CDR2 SAAADI. The CDR3: CASSPPETIYGYTF. CDR3 sequence (DNA): TGCGCCAGCAGTCCCCCTGAGACGATCTATGGCTACACCTTC.

This clonotype came up a few times. The V call is TRBV12-3 or TRBV12-4, the J call TRBJ1-5; 9 nucleotides align to TRBD1. The CDR3 spans 15 residues. V shed 5 bases and J 2 bases; nucleotides not matched to a gene: 4. The CDR3 here is CASSGDRAGNQPQHF. CDR3 DNA: TGTGCCAGCAGTGGGGACAGGGCTGGCAATCAGCCCCAGCATTTT.

The chain uses TRBV4-1 and TRBJ1-1; D may be TRBD1 (5 bases). Germline V lookup: CDR1 MGHRA, CDR2 YSYEKL. V was shortened by 4 bases and J by 7 bases, with 13 bases between the two germline ends. CDR3 size: 13 residues. The CDR3 coding sequence is TGCGCCAGCAGCCTTGGGGCGGGGATTGAAGCTTTCTTT. This translates into CASSLGAGIEAFF.

This clonotype was observed a few times. CDR3 region: CASSNTDTQYF. The CDR3 DNA follows: TGTGCCAGCAGTAATACAGATACGCAGTATTTT. The chain combines TRBV6-5 with TRBJ2-3; no reliable D call. CDR1 is MNHEY, CDR2 SVGAGI, per germline. V lost 5 bases and J 3 bases, leaving 3 bases between the germline ends. This CDR3 is 11 amino acids long.

V is TRBV10-3 and J is TRBJ1-1; 8 bases match TRBD1. Germline assignment: CDR1 ENHRY and CDR2 SYGVKD. This CDR3 region has 14 residues. After removal of 5 bases from V and 1 base from J, the junction contained 3 bases not matched to a gene. Here the CDR3 DNA reads TGTGCCATCAGTTCGGACAGGGCGAACACTGAAGCTTTCTTT. It encodes CAISSDRANTEAFF.

The rearrangement uses TRBV5-1 and TRBJ2-5; D call uncertain. V lost 1 base and J 3 bases, leaving 10 bases between the germline ends. CDR3 length equals 14 residues. Looked up from germline, CDR1 is SGHRS and CDR2 is YFSETQ. CDR3 residues: CASSLMSGEETQYF. The CDR3 DNA is TGCGCCAGCAGCTTGATGTCCGGAGAAGAGACCCAGTACTTC.

The chain joins TRBV9 to TRBJ2-7, with D uncertain. The germline gives CDR1 SGDLS, CDR2 YYNGEE. V shed 0 bases and J shed 5 bases, with 15 bases lying between them. The CDR3 totals 15 residues. The CDR3 region is CASSVAVGVMNEQYF. The CDR3 coding sequence is TGTGCCAGCAGCGTAGCCGTTGGGGTAATGAACGAGCAGTACTTC.

This clonotype came up a few times. The chain links TRBV4-2 to TRBJ2-4; 12 bases line up with TRBD2. The end of the DNA aligns better with TRBJ2-7, so the J call may be wrong. This CDR3 has 14 amino acids. Per germline, CDR1 LGHNA and CDR2 YNFKEQ. This CDR3 is CASSQGLAGDEQYF. For the CDR3, the DNA is TGTGCCAGCAGCCAAGGACTAGCGGGAGACGAGCAGTACTTC.

The J gene is TRBJ2-5, the V gene TRBV6-5; D uncertain. In germline, CDR1 is MNHEY, CDR2 SVGAGI. The CDR3 loop spans 13 amino acids. V was shortened by 5 bases and J by 0 bases, with 7 bases between the two germline ends. The DNA of the CDR3 is TGTGCCAGCAGTCCCAGTTACCAAGAGACCCAGTACTTC. This translates into CASSPSYQETQYF.

This clonotype was counted a few times. The chain recombines TRBV20-1 with TRBJ2-4; 8 bases are a match to TRBD1. Judging by the DNA end, TRBJ2-7 fits better; the J call may be wrong. The CDR3 is made up of 13 amino acids. Germline V gene data show CDR1 as DFQATT and CDR2 as SNEGSKA (reference sequence). CDR3 nucleotides: TGCAGTGCTTTCAACAGGGGGTACGGCGAGCAGTACTTC. This sequence encodes CSAFNRGYGEQYF.

V and J are TRBV7-9 and TRBJ1-1; 7 bases agree with TRBD1. Trimming at V came to 1 base and at J to 5 bases, leaving 7 bases not matched to a gene. CDR3 size: 15 residues. Germline V gives CDR1 SEHNR, CDR2 FQNEAQ (reference sequence). The chain's CDR3 is CASSLEGQGGTEAFF. CDR3 coding DNA: TGTGCCAGCAGCTTAGAGGGGCAGGGGGGTACTGAAGCTTTCTTT. Drawing the rest from reference TRBV7-9 and TRBJ1-1, the complete variable domain is DTGVSQNPRHKITKRGQNVTFRCDPISEHNRLYWYRQTLGQGPEFLTYFQNEAQLEKSRLLSDRFSAERPKGSFSTLEIQRTEQGDSAMYLCASSLEGQGGTEAFFGQGTRLTVV.

V and J are TRBV12-3 or TRBV12-4 and TRBJ1-2; TRBD1 aligns across 7 bases. J lost 0 bases, V lost 10 bases, and 8 bases had no gene match. The CDR3 has 14 amino acids. The chain's CDR3 is CATGTVTTNYGYTF. As DNA, the CDR3 is TGTGCCACTGGGACAGTGACCACTAACTATGGCTACACCTTC.

CDR3 sequence (DNA): TGTGCCAGCGCAGTCTACAGGTCCAACACTGAAGCTTTCTTT. This codes for CASAVYRSNTEAFF. This chain links TRBV2 with TRBJ1-1, with a possible D match to TRBD1 (5 bases). The germline CDR1 and CDR2 sequences are SNHLY and FYNNEI. V was clipped by 8 bases and J by 2 bases, with 15 bases between them. CDR3 length equals 14 residues. The full variable domain, its missing parts supplied by reference TRBV2 and TRBJ1-1, is EPEVTQTPSHQVTQMGQEVILRCVPISNHLYFYWYRQILGQKVEFLVSFYNNEISEKSEIFDDQFSVERPDGSNFTLKIRSTKLEDSAMYFCASAVYRSNTEAFFGQGTRLTVV.

The rearrangement joins TRBV7-2 to TRBJ2-1; 11 nucleotides align to TRBD2. The CDR3 has 17 residues. The germline gives CDR1 SGHTA, CDR2 FQGNSA. Trimming cost V 1 base and J 3 bases; bases outside gene matches: 5. CDR3 nucleotide sequence: TGTGCCAGCAGCTTAGTAGAACTAGCGGGAGTCTACAATGAGCAGTTCTTC. This translates into CASSLVELAGVYNEQFF.

Notes on this clonotype: At one end, the junction sequence differs from germline, possibly due to a read error. The rearrangement uses TRBV5-1 and TRBJ2-3, with 8 bases fitting TRBD1. Germline lookup yields CDR1 SGHRS and CDR2 YFSETQ. The CDR3 contains 15 residues. The CDR3 DNA follows: TGCGCCGGCAGCCCAGGACAGGGACCGCCAGATACGCAGTATTTT. This codes for CAGSPGQGPPDTQYF.

The chain joins TRBV7-8 to TRBJ2-5; D gene ambiguous. The CDR3 has 13 amino acids. The germline CDR1 and CDR2 sequences are SGHVS and FQNEAQ. The germline V and J ends were trimmed by 0 bases and 3 bases, with 5 bases remaining between them. Here the CDR3 reads CASSLASKETQYF. DNA of the CDR3: TGTGCCAGCAGCTTAGCGAGTAAAGAGACCCAGTACTTC.

In its sample, this clonotype was seen once. The chain uses TRBV12-3 or TRBV12-4 and TRBJ2-1; D possibly uses TRBD1 or TRBD2 (5 bases each). Deletions cut 3 bases from V and 8 bases from J, with 23 bases between. This CDR3 is built from 17 residues. CDR3 bases: TGTGCCAGCAGTTTCTCCGTCGGGGCTACCGGGCTTGATGAGCAGTTCTTC. Translating gives CASSFSVGATGLDEQFF.

This clonotype has only a few counts. The V gene is TRBV20-1, the J gene TRBJ2-5, with 8 positions matching TRBD2. The V gene's germline CDR1 is DFQATT and CDR2 SNEGSKA (reference sequence). This CDR3 contains 15 residues. J gave up 0 bases and V 5 bases, and 8 bases lay outside the gene matches. CDR3 sequence (DNA): TGCAGTGCTGCCCGAGCGGGGGTGTACCAAGAGACCCAGTACTTC. Its protein product is CSAARAGVYQETQYF.

This clonotype was seen more than once but under ten times. V usage is TRBV6-4 and J usage is TRBJ2-3, with 7 bases identical to TRBD1. The germline gives CDR1 MRHNA, CDR2 SNTAGT. This CDR3 has 15 amino acids. V dropped 0 bases and J dropped 2; count of bases not matched to a gene: 2. The chain's CDR3 is CASSDSDRATDTQYF. In nucleotides, the CDR3 is TGTGCCAGCAGTGACTCAGACAGGGCCACAGATACGCAGTATTTT.

The genes are TRBV6-2 or TRBV6-3 and TRBJ2-3; D is perhaps TRBD2 (6 bases). The V end lost 7 bases, the J end lost 8 bases, and 25 bases lay between the germline ends. The CDR3 is 16 amino acids. Germline assignment: CDR1 MNHEY and CDR2 SVGEGT. The CDR3 is CASMPLAGEIRGTQYF. The CDR3 nucleotides read TGTGCCAGCATGCCACTAGCTGGGGAGATTCGCGGTACGCAGTATTTT.

This clonotype has just a few counts. The chain is built from TRBV20-1 and TRBJ2-7; weak D call: TRBD2 (6 bases). Trimming took off 3 bases at V and 2 bases at J, with 17 bases between the two ends. The germline V gene has CDR1 DFQATT and CDR2 SNEGSKA (reference sequence). CDR3 length equals 15 residues. CDR3 region: CSARDHGTETYEQYF. DNA of the CDR3: TGCAGTGCTAGGGACCACGGGACTGAAACCTACGAGCAGTACTTC.

The chain links TRBV3-1 to TRBJ2-7; TRBD2 is a possible D gene (6 bases). The J call is doubtful: the DNA matches TRBJ2-5 better. Germline V gene lookup returns CDR1 LGHDT and CDR2 YNNKEL (reference sequence). The CDR3 runs to 13 residues. CDR3 in DNA: TGTGCCAGCAGCGCGGGACTCAAGGAGACCCAGTACTTC. Protein: CASSAGLKETQYF.

The chain links TRBV7-2 to TRBJ1-1; TRBD1 might be the D (5 bases). The V gene lost 3 bases and the J gene lost 4 bases, with 15 bases spanning the gap. This CDR3 contains 15 residues. Germline assignment: CDR1 SGHTA and CDR2 FQGNSA. The CDR3 nucleotides read TGTGCCAGCAGCTTTGAGACGCCGCAGGGCACTGAAGCTTTCTTT. Protein sequence: CASSFETPQGTEAFF.

The chain joins TRBV9 to TRBJ1-1; 11 positions match TRBD1. Germline trimming cut 3 bases from V and 4 bases from J; bases unmatched to any gene: 2. CDR1 and CDR2 (germline): SGDLS, YYNGEE. The CDR3 is made up of 14 amino acids. The CDR3 DNA reads TGTGCCAGCAGCGCCGGGACAGGGGGCACTGAAGCTTTCTTT. Encoded protein: CASSAGTGGTEAFF.